One sample yielded the 9 T cell receptor beta chains listed below, sequenced in a study of T cells after yellow fever vaccination. In TCRdb, the 5' RACE reads were re-called with MiXCR into one record per CDR3 protein. In the table there are about 320,000 distinct CDR3 sequences, 9.5% to 12% of which are singletons. This sample comprised CD4+ T cells sorted from PBMCs, obtained 45 days after the yellow fever booster vaccination. The source of these receptors is a man younger than 35 who received the YFV17D yellow fever vaccine.

The CDR3 DNA reads TGTGCCAGCAGTTACCCTTTAACGGGTCCCCAGTACTTC. The encoded protein is CASSYPLTGPQYF. The chain uses TRBV6-2 or TRBV6-3 and TRBJ2-5; D is ambiguous. Trimming stripped 2 bases from V and 9 bases from J, with 13 bases between. Germline CDR1 and CDR2: MNHEY and SVGEGT. CDR3 length: 13 amino acids.

This clonotype was counted at least ten times. The rearrangement links TRBV5-1 to TRBJ1-6, with D perhaps matching TRBD1 (5 bases). Germline V CDR1 and CDR2: SGHRS, YFSETQ. The CDR3 sequence is 13 residues long. The germline V and J ends were trimmed by 3 bases and 7 bases, with 8 bases remaining between them. The CDR3 DNA reads as TGCGCCAGCAGCTGGGACGTAAATTCACCCCTCCACTTT. Amino acids: CASSWDVNSPLHF.

This clonotype was seen more than once but under ten times. The chain carries TRBV4-1 and TRBJ1-1, with D maybe TRBD1 (6 bases). V lost 1 base and J lost 1, with 13 bases in between. In germline, CDR1 is MGHRA, CDR2 YSYEKL. The CDR3 has 16 amino acids. The CDR3 region is CASSQGGAGANTEAFF. The CDR3 nucleotides are TGCGCCAGCAGCCAAGGGGGTGCAGGGGCGAACACTGAAGCTTTCTTT.

This clonotype was counted once. The chain recombines TRBV13 with TRBJ2-3, with D maybe TRBD1 (6 bases). Germline CDR1 and CDR2: PRHDT and FYEKMQ (reference sequence). V lost 6 bases, J lost 4 bases, and 11 bases lay in between. The CDR3 is 13 amino acids. DNA for the CDR3: TGTGCCAGCAGGCGCAGGGGCGCAGATACGCAGTATTTT. Amino acids: CASRRRGADTQYF.

The rearrangement joins TRBV6-5 to TRBJ1-2; 8 positions agree with TRBD1. With 6 bases clipped from V and 4 bases from J, the junction kept 4 bases outside the gene matches. CDR1 is MNHEY and CDR2 is SVGAGI in the germline V gene. The CDR3 covers 13 residues. Here the CDR3 reads CASRKTGGYGYTF. In DNA form, the CDR3 reads TGTGCCAGCAGGAAAACAGGGGGCTATGGCTACACCTTC.

The CDR3 bases are TGTGCCAGCAGGGGACCCGGGGGGAACACTGAAGCTTTCTTT. Encoded protein: CASRGPGGNTEAFF. The chain uses TRBV6-5 and TRBJ1-1, with D perhaps TRBD1 (5 bases). CDR1 is MNHEY and CDR2 is SVGAGI in the germline V gene. This CDR3 is 14 amino acids long. Trimming took off 6 bases at V and 1 base at J, with 12 bases between the two ends.

The genes are TRBV6-2 or TRBV6-3 and TRBJ1-4; D uncertain. V lost 7 bases and J 0 bases, leaving 12 bases between the germline ends. The CDR3 sequence is 15 residues long. Per germline, CDR1 MNHEY and CDR2 SVGEGT. CDR3: CASMESLATNEKLFF. DNA of the CDR3: TGTGCCAGCATGGAGAGCCTTGCAACTAATGAAAAACTGTTTTTT.

The chain couples TRBV10-3 to TRBJ1-2; 7 nucleotides agree with TRBD1. Germline CDR1 and CDR2: ENHRY and SYGVKD. This CDR3 spans 17 amino acids. The junction had 18 bases not matched to a gene; V was cut back by 7 bases and J by 4 bases. The CDR3 is CAIKNDRDWTGSYGYTF. DNA for the CDR3: TGTGCCATCAAGAACGACAGGGATTGGACTGGCAGCTATGGCTACACCTTC.

The chain employs TRBV6-1 and TRBJ2-1, with D unresolved. The V gene's germline CDR1 is MNHNS and CDR2 SASEGT. V gave up 11 bases and J gave up 6 bases, with 14 bases separating them. This CDR3 is 12 amino acids long. CDR3 loop: CAGSTGVNEQFF. The DNA of the CDR3 is TGTGCCGGATCCACTGGGGTCAATGAGCAGTTCTTC.